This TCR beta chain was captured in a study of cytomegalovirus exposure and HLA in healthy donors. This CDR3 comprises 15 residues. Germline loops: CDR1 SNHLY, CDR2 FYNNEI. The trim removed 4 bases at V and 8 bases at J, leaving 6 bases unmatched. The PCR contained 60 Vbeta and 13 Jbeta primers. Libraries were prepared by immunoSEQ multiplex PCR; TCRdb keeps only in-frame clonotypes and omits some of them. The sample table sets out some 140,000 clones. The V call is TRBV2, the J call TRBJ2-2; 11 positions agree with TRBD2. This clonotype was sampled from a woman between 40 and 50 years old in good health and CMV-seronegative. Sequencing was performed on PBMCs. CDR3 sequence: CASSALTSGAGELFF. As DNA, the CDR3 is TGTGCCAGCAGTGCTCTGACTAGCGGGGCGGGGGAGCTGTTTTTT.